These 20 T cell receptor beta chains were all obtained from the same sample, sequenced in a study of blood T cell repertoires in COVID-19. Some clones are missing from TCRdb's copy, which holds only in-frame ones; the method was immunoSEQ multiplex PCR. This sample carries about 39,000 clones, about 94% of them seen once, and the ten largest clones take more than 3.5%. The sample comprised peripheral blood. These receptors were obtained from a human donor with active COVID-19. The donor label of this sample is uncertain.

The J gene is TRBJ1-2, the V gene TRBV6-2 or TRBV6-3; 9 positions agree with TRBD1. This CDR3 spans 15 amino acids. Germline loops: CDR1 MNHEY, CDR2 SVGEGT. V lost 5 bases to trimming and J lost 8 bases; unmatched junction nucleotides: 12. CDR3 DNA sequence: TGTGCCAGCAGTGGCGGACAGGGGAGTTTGCAAGGCTACACCTTC. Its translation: CASSGGQGSLQGYTF.

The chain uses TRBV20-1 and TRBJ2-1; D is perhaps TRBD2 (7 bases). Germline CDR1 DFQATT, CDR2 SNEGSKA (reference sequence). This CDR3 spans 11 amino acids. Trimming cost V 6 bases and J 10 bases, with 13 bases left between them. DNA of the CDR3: TGCAGTGCCGCGGGGGCTGTCGAGCAGTTCTTC. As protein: CSAAGAVEQFF.

CDR3: CASSWTSDSYEQYF. In DNA, the CDR3 is TGTGCCAGCAGCTGGACTAGCGACTCCTACGAGCAGTACTTC. The rearrangement links TRBV28 to TRBJ2-7, with 9 positions matching TRBD2. This CDR3 spans 14 amino acids. The germline gives CDR1 MDHEN, CDR2 SYDVKM. V gave up 6 bases and J gave up 0 bases; unmatched junction bases: 3.

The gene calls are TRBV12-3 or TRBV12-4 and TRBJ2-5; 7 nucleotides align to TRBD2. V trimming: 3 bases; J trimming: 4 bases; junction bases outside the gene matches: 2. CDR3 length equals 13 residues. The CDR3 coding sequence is TGTGCCAGCAGTTTTGGGGGGGTAGAGACCCAGTACTTC. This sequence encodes CASSFGGVETQYF.

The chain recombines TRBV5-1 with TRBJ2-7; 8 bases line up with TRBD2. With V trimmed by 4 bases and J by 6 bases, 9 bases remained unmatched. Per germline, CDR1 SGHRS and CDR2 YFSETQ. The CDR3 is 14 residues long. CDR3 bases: TGCGCCAGCAGCCGGGAGGGAGTGGAATTCGAGCAGTACTTC. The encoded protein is CASSREGVEFEQYF.

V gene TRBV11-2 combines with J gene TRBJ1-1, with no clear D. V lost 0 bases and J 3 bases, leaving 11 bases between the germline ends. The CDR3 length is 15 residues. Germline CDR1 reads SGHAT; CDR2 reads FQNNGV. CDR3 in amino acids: CASSLDLSQYTEAFF. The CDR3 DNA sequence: TGTGCCAGCAGCTTAGATCTTTCACAGTACACTGAAGCTTTCTTT. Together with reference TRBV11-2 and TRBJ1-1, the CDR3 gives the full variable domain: EAGVAQSPRYKIIEKRQSVAFWCNPISGHATLYWYQQILGQGPKLLIQFQNNGVVDDSQLPKDRFSAERLKGVDSTLKIQPAKLEDSAVYLCASSLDLSQYTEAFFGQGTRLTVV.

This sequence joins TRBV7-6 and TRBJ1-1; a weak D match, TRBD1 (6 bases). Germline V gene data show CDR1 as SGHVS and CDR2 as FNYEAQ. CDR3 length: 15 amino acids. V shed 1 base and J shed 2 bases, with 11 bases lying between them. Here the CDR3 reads CASSLGVQGNTEAFF. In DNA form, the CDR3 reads TGTGCCAGCAGCTTAGGGGTACAGGGAAACACTGAAGCTTTCTTT.

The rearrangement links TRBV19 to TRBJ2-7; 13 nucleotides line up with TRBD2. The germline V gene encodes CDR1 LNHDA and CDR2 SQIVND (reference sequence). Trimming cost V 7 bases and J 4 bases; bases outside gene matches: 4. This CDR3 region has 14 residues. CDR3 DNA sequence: TGTGCCAGTACCGGGACTAGCGGGATATACGAGCAGTACTTC. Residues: CASTGTSGIYEQYF.

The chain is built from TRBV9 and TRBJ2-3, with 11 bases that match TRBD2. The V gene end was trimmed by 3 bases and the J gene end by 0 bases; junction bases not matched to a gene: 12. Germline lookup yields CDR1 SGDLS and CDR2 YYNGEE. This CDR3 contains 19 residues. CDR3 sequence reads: CASSASRVVAGGSTDTQYF. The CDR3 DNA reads TGTGCCAGCAGCGCTAGTAGGGTGGTAGCGGGGGGGAGCACAGATACGCAGTATTTT.

The CDR3 DNA sequence: TGTGCCACCAGCAGGTCCCGGATGGCCGGGAGTGAAAAACTGTTTTTT. Protein sequence: CATSRSRMAGSEKLFF. The chain uses TRBV15 and TRBJ1-4; D unclear. The CDR3 contains 16 residues. The V gene's germline CDR1 is LNHNV and CDR2 YYDKDF (reference sequence). Trimming shortened V by 3 bases and J by 7 bases, and 18 bases separated the two germline ends.

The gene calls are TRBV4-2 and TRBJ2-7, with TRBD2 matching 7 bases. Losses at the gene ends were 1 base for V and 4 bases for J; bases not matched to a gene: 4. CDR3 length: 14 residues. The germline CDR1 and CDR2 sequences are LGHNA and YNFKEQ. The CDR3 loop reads CASSQGEGFYEQYF. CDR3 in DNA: TGTGCCAGCAGCCAAGGGGAGGGGTTTTACGAGCAGTACTTC.

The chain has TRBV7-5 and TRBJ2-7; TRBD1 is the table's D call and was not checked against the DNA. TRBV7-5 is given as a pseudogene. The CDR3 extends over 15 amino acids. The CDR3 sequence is CARSLVVRVRYEQYF. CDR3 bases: TGTGCCAGAAGCTTAGTTGTCAGGGTTCGGTACGAGCAGTACTTC.

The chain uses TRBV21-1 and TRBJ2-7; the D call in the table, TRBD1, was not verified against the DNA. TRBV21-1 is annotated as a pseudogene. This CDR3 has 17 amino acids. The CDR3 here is CASSKRPLGTGCYEQYF. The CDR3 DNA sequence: TGTGCCAGCAGCAAAAGGCCTTTAGGGACAGGCTGCTACGAGCAGTACTTC.

The CDR3 DNA reads as TGCGCCAGCGGCAGGGACTCTGGAAACACCATATATTTT. Its protein is CASGRDSGNTIYF. The gene calls are TRBV5-1 and TRBJ1-3; TRBD1 might be the D (5 bases). The V gene lost 7 bases and the J gene lost 0 bases, with 8 bases spanning the gap. Germline V gene lookup returns CDR1 SGHRS and CDR2 YFSETQ. The CDR3 length is 13 residues. The full variable domain, its missing parts supplied by reference TRBV5-1 and TRBJ1-3, is KAGVTQTPRYLIKTRGQQVTLSCSPISGHRSVSWYQQTPGQGLQFLFEYFSETQRNKGNFPGRFSGRQFSNSRSEMNVSTLELGDSALYLCASGRDSGNTIYFGEGSWLTVV.

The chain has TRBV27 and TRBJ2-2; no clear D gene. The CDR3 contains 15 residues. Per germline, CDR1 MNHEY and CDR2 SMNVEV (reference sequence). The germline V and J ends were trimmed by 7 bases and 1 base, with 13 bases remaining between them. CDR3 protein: CASTLLSRNTGELFF. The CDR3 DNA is TGTGCCAGCACCCTCCTCAGTCGGAACACCGGGGAGCTGTTTTTT.

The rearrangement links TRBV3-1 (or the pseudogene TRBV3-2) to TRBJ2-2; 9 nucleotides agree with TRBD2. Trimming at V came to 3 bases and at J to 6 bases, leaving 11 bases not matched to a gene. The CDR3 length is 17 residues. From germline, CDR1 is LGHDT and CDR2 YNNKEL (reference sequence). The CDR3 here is CASSQQGSGSKAGELFF. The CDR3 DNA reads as TGTGCCAGCAGCCAGCAGGGTAGCGGGAGTAAGGCCGGGGAGCTGTTTTTT.

CDR3 sequence (DNA): TGTGCCAGCAGCTTGGACCAGGGGCCAAACTATGGCTACACCTTC. It specifies CASSLDQGPNYGYTF. This chain uses TRBV5-6 with TRBJ1-2, with D perhaps TRBD1 (6 bases). Germline lookup yields CDR1 SGHDT and CDR2 YYEEEE. CDR3 length: 15 residues. Trimming pared 0 bases from V and 2 bases from J, leaving 11 bases between.

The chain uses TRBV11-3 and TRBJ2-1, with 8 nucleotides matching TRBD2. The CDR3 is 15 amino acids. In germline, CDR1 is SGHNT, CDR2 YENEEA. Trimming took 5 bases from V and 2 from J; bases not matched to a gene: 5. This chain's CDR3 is CASSTGLVAYNEQFF. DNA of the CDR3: TGTGCCAGCAGCACGGGACTAGTAGCCTACAATGAGCAGTTCTTC. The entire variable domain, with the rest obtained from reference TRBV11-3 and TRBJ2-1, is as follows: EAGVVQSPRYKIIEKKQPVAFWCNPISGHNTLYWYLQNLGQGPELLIRYENEEAVDDSQLPKDRFSAERLKGVDSTLKIQPAELGDSAVYLCASSTGLVAYNEQFFGPGTRLTVL.

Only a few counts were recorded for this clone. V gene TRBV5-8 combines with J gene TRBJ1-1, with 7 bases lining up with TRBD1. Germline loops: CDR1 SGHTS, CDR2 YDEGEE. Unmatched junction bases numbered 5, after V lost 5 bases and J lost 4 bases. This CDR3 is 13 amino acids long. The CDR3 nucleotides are TGTGCCAGCAGACCAGGGGGAAGCACTGAAGCTTTCTTT. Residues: CASRPGGSTEAFF.

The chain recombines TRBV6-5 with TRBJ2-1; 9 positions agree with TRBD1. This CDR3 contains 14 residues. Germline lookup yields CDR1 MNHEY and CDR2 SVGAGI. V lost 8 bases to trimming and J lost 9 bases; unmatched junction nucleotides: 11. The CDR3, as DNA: TGTGCCAGCCTGCAGGGACAGGGTGTCTTTGAGCAGTTCTTC. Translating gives CASLQGQGVFEQFF.